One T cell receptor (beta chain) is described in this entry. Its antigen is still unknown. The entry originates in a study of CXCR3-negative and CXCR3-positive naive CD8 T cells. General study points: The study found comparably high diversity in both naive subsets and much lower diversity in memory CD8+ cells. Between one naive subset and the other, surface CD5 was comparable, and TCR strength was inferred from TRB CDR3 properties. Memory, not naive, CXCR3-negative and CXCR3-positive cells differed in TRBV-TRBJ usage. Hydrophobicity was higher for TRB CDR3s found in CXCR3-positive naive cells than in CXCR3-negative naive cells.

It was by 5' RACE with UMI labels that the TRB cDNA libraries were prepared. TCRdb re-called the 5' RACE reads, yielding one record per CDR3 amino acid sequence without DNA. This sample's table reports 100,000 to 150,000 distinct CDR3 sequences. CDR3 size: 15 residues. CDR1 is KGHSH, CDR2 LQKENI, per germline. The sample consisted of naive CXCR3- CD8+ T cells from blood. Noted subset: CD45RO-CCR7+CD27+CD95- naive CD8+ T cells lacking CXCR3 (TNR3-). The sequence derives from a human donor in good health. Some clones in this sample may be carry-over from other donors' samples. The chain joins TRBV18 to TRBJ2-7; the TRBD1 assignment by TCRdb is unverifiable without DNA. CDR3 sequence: CASSRPGPGSYEQYF.